This entry is about one TCR beta chain. As processed by the authors: Cell counts per sample came from amplifying reference gene primers. The data were produced by immunoSEQ multiplex PCR, yet TCRdb's version contains in-frame clones alone and is incomplete. The DNA was the basis for D and trimming; V, J and clone size are from that table. Of about 64,000 clones detected, 65% to 90% appear once; the ten largest clones hold more than 0.95%. This sample is part of a study of blood T cell repertoires in COVID-19. At the level of the study: COVID-19 samples collected from the United States, Italy and Spain covered acute and convalescent phases. Sample material is recorded as cDNA or gDNA derived from T cells, B-cell-depleted T cells, or PBMCs.

Germline V CDR1 and CDR2: LNHDA, SQIVND (reference sequence). The CDR3 loop spans 13 amino acids. Deletions cut 7 bases from V and 7 bases from J, with 15 bases between. The chain is built from TRBV19 and TRBJ2-3, with D tentatively TRBD2 (6 bases). This clonotype was obtained from a man in his forties or fifties with acute or convalescent COVID-19. Material for sequencing was peripheral blood. Written as DNA, the CDR3 is TGTGCCAGTACCTGGGGAGGAGAAAATACGCAGTATTTT. Translating it yields CASTWGGENTQYF.